Listed below are T cell receptor beta chains from one sample, sequenced in a study of blood T cell repertoires in COVID-19. Measured with immunoSEQ multiplex PCR; TCRdb has only the in-frame clones, and not every one. The data hold roughly 200,000 clones, with roughly 88% observed a single time. Sequenced: peripheral blood. The receptors originated from a man aged 50 or older with COVID-19, enrolled during active disease. The conserved cysteine and the conserved F or W are not part of the CDR3 here.

v_gene	CDR3aa
TRBV27	ASHPGLAGFEQF
TRBV6-5	ATQGQGQQPQH
TRBV12-5	ASAWGGQPQH
TRBV19	ASSNTGQVKTQY
TRBV7-2	ASSQTGGGYIQY
TRBV27	ASSLRQNYGYT
TRBV5-1	ASRLGRLWEQRSQETQY
TRBV10-3	AISVLGQGPTGELF
TRBV7-2	ASSLWAGGNTEAF
TRBV7-3	ASSLSGGANTGELF
TRBV6-4	ASPGPGVLGNGVEQY
TRBV6-2/TRBV6-3	ASSYSTWAGVPYEQY
TRBV5-1	ARALNLGQVLGGNEQY
TRBV4-1	ASRIAGDNAEAF
TRBV9	ASSVGQGSPYEQY
TRBV2	ASSEPYNEQF
TRBV18	ASSPTRRNTEAF
TRBV28	ASSFGEDTQY
TRBV29-1	SAMTEAGRGTDTQY
TRBV5-8	ASPGGNTEAF
TRBV6-5	ASTGYGNTIY
TRBV2	ASSGLISYEQY
TRBV10-1	ASSESIQGAFYNEQF
TRBV9	ASSVDLAGYNEQF
TRBV30	AWIGGGGYT
TRBV16	ASSHPDRVGYGYT
TRBV18	ASSPGETQY
TRBV19	ASTDGLGSYNEQF
TRBV18	ASSPGLSNQPQH
TRBV5-1	ASSLGQGTYGYT
TRBV7-2	ASRVKGWNTEAF
TRBV9	ASSSRGSSYEQY
TRBV28	ASTRASYYGYT
TRBV7-2	ASSSRTGFAGELF
TRBV11-2	ASSPQAGVPGANVLT